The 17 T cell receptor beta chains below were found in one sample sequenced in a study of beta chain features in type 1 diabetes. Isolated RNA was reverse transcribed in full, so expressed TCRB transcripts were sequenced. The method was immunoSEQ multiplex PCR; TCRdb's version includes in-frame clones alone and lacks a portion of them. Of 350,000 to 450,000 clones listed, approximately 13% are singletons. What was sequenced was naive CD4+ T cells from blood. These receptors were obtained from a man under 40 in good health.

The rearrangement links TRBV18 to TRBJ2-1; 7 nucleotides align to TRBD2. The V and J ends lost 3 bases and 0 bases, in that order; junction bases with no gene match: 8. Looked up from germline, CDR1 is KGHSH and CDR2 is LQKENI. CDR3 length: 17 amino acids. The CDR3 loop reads CASSPLSGESSYNEQFF. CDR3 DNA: TGTGCCAGCTCACCGTTGAGCGGGGAAAGCTCCTACAATGAGCAGTTCTTC.

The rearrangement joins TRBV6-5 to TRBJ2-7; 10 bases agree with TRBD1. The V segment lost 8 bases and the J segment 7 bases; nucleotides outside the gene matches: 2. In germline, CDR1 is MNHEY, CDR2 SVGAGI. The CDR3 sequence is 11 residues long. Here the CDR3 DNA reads TGTGCCAGCGGACAGGGGGGAGAGCAGTACGTC. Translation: CASGQGGEQYV.

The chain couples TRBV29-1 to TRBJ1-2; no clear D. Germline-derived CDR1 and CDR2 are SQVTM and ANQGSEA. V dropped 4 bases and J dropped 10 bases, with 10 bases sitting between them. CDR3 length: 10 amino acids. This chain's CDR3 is CSVGSFDYTF. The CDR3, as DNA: TGCAGCGTTGGCTCTTTTGACTACACCTTC.

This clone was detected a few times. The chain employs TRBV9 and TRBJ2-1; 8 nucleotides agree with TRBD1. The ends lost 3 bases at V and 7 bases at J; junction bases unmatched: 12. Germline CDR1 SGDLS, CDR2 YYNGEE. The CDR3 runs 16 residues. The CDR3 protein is CASSELGTGHLNEQFF. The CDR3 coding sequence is TGTGCCAGCAGCGAGCTAGGGACAGGACATTTGAATGAGCAGTTCTTC. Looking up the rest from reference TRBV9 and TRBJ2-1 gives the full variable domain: DSGVTQTPKHLITATGQRVTLRCSPRSGDLSVYWYQQSLDQGLQFLIQYYNGEERAKGNILERFSAQQFPDLHSELNLSSLELGDSALYFCASSELGTGHLNEQFFGPGTRLTVL.

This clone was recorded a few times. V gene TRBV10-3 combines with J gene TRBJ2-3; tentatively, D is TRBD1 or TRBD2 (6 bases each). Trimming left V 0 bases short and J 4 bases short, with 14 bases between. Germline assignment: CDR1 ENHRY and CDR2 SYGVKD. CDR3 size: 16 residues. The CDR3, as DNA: TGTGCCATCAGTGAGTCGACTACAGGGAGGTCAGATACGCAGTATTTT. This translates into CAISESTTGRSDTQYF.

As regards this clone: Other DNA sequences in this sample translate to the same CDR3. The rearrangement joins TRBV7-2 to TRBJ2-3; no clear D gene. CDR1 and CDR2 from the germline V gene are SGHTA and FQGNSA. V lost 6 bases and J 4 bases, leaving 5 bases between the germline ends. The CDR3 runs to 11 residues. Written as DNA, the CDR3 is TGTGCCAGCAGACGTTCAGATACGCAGTATTTT. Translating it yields CASRRSDTQYF.

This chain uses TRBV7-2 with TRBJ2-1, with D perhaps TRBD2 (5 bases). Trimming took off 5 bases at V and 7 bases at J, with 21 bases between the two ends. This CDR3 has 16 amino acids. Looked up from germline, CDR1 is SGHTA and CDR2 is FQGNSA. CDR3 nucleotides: TGTGCCAGCAGCCCAGCCACCGCACCCTCGGGAAATGAGCAGTTCTTC. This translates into CASSPATAPSGNEQFF.

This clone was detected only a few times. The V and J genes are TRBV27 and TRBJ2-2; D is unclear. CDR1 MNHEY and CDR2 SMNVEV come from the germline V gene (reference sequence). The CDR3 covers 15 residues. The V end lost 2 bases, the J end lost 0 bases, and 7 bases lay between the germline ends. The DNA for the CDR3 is TGTGCCAGCAGTTTAGCCGGCTCGAACACCGGGGAGCTGTTTTTT. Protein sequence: CASSLAGSNTGELFF.

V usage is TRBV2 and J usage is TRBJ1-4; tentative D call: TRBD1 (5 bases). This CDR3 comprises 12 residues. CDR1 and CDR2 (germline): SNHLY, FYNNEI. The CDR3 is CASGGSEEKLFF. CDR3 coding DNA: TGTGCTTCCGGGGGGAGCGAGGAAAAACTGTTTTTT.

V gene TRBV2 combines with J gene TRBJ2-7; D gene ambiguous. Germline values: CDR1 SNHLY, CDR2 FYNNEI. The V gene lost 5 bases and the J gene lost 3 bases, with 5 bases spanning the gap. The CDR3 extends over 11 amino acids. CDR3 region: CASSPYYEQYV. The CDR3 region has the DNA TGTGCCAGCAGTCCTTACTACGAGCAGTACGTC.

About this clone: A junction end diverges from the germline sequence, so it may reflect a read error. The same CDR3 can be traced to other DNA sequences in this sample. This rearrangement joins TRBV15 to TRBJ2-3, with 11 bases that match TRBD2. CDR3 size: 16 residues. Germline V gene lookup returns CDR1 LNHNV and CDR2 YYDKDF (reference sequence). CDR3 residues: CATSRDRLAGTDTQYF. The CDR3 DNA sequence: TGTGCCACCAGCAGAGATAGACTAGCGGGGACAGATACGCAATATTTT. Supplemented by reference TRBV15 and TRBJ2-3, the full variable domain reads DAMVIQNPRYQVTQFGKPVTLSCSQTLNHNVMYWYQQKSSQAPKLLFHYYDKDFNNEADTPDNFQSRRPNTSFCFLDIRSPGLGDTAMYLCATSRDRLAGTDTQYFGPGTRLTVL.

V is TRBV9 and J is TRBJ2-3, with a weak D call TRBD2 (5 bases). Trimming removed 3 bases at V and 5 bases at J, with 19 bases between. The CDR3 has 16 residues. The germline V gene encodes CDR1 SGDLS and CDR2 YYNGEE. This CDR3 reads CASSGRSLGREDTQYF. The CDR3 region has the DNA TGTGCCAGCAGCGGGCGCAGCCTGGGCCGGGAAGATACGCAGTATTTT. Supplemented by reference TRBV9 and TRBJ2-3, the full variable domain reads DSGVTQTPKHLITATGQRVTLRCSPRSGDLSVYWYQQSLDQGLQFLIQYYNGEERAKGNILERFSAQQFPDLHSELNLSSLELGDSALYFCASSGRSLGREDTQYFGPGTRLTVL.

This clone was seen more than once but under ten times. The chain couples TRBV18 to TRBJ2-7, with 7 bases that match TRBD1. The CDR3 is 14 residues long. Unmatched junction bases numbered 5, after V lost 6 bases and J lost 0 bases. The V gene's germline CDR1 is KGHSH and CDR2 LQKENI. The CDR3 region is CASSFRDSSYEQYF. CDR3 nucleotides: TGTGCCAGCTCGTTTCGGGACAGCTCCTACGAGCAGTACTTC.

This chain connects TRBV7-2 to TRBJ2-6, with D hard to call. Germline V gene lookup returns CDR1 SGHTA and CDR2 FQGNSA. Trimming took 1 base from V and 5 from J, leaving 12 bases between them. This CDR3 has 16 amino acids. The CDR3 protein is CASSLVGNMRANVLTF. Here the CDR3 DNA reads TGTGCCAGCAGCTTAGTTGGCAACATGAGGGCCAACGTCCTGACTTTC.

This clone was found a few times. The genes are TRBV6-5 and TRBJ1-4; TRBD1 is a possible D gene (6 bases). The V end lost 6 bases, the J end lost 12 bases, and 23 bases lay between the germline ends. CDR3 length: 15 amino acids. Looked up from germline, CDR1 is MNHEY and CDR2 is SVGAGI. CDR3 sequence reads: CASRTGSGSREELFF. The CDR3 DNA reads TGTGCCAGCAGGACAGGCTCAGGGTCAAGGGAGGAACTGTTTTTT.

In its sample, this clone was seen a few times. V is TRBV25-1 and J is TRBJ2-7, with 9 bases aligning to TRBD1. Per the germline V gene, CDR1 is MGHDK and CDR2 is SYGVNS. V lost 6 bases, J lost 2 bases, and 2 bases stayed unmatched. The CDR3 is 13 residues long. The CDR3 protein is CASRGTGTYEQYF. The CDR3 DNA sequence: TGTGCCAGCAGGGGGACAGGGACCTACGAGCAGTACTTC.

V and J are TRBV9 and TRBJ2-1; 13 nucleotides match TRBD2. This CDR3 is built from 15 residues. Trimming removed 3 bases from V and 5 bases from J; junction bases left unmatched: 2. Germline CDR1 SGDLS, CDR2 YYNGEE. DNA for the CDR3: TGTGCCAGCAGCGCTACTAGCGGGGGGGACAATGAGCAGTTCTTC. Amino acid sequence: CASSATSGGDNEQFF.